This T cell receptor (beta chain) was observed in a study of intratumoral heterogeneity in liver cancer. A note on the overall study: In the full approximately 15-patient cohort, the median age was around 66 years and the majority of patients were male. The study combined RNA-seq, DNA sequencing, TCR-seq and SNP array data from multiple regions of hepatocellular carcinoma specimens to study intratumor heterogeneity. The full cohort included 70 or so multiregional samples from roughly 14 HCC patients, consisting of roughly 49 tumoral regions and some 20 adjacent nontumoral regions. Study-level results and caveats: The authors noted a relatively low number of patients and under-sampled tumor-infiltrating lymphocyte representation as limitations. Within each of the two sequenced patients, overall T cell clonality showed no significant difference between tumor regions. In every sequenced patient, tumor region b showed significantly fewer unique T-cell clonal expansions than tumor region a. According to the report, TCR sequencing confirmed the RNA-seq-based estimates of regional differences in tumor-infiltrating lymphocyte burden.

Within its sample, this clone is medium-sized (0.01 to 0.1%). Its antigen specificity is not known. No per-base quality is available; no much larger clone lies one base away. Samples labelled H came from distinct, geographically separated regions of the hepatocellular carcinoma nodule. Every patient had early-stage hepatocellular carcinoma and went to surgical resection without receiving any prior therapy. Sampled areas lacked macroscopic evidence of necrosis or hemorrhage. In two patients, TCR sequencing (ImmunoSeq) was performed on multiple regions. Frozen resection tissue samples were collected at a distance of at least 1 cm from each other. Genomic DNA was isolated from bulk tissue with the DNeasy blood and tissue kit. The immunoSEQ assay was used to sequence TCR beta chain CDR3 regions from genomic DNA. Rearranged VDJ segments were amplified with primers that anneal to V and J segments. The source study handled its data this way. The ImmunoSeq Analyzer software was used to compute clonality and richness metrics. Clones with differential abundance between regions were identified with Fisher's exact test combined with a beta-binomial method for additional stringency. Drawn from immuneACCESS, this table holds only the in-frame rearrangements with V and J called that TCRdb kept. Clones are partly lost; checked studies trace under half to an unresolved V gene and leave the rest unexplained. The V and J calls and clone size are taken from that table; D and trimming were inferred from the DNA. The sample table contains approximately 6,600 clones; only one count was recorded for 50% to 60% of them. Of the sample, 14% falls within the top ten clones.

The V end loses 9 bases and the J end loses 4 bases, and a stretch of 10 bases separates them. The CDR3 runs 11 amino acids, cysteine and valine included. The entry retains the CDR3 DNA only, 33 bases that are in frame from base 1. Based on the germline V gene, the CDR1 and CDR2 sequences are MNHEY and SVGAGI. The origin of this receptor is a man between 65 and 79 years old with hepatocellular carcinoma. Material: tumor tissue, obtained before any cancer treatment. The sequence is built from TRBV6-5 and TRBJ2-7; the D gene is not confidently resolved. In nucleotides, the sequence is TGTGCCAGAGGCCGATCGTACGAGCAGTACGTC. This sequence encodes CARGRSYEQYV.